The rows below give T cell receptor beta chains drawn from one sample of a study of beta chain features in type 1 diabetes. Assay: immunoSEQ multiplex PCR; the TCRdb copy retains only in-frame clones and omits some. The sample yields under 300,000 clones, roughly 25% seen once. Sequencing was performed on naive CD4+ T cells from blood. These receptors came from a woman aged 25 to 45 with type 1 diabetes. The CDR3 runs from the conserved cysteine through the conserved F or W. A D gene is named only where the DNA matches it firmly. Size tells how often a clone was seen (once, few, many) or the class of an expanded clone, and some rows leave it out.

TRBJ2-6,17,TRBV18,.,.,CASSLSGILSGANVLTF,TGTGCCAGCTCACTCTCAGGGATCCTATCCGGGGCCAACGTCCTGACTTTC
TRBJ1-5,13,TRBV7-2,few,TRBD1,CASSGQADQPQHF,TGTGCCAGCAGTGGACAGGCCGATCAGCCCCAGCATTTT
TRBJ2-5,17,TRBV11-2,.,TRBD2,CASSWRGNPLYQETQYF,TGTGCCAGCAGCTGGCGGGGGAACCCACTCTACCAAGAGACCCAGTACTTC
TRBJ2-3,14,TRBV6-6,few,.,CASTKRQGPDTQYF,TGTGCCAGCACTAAAAGGCAGGGCCCAGATACGCAGTATTTT
TRBJ2-7,14,TRBV4-1,.,.,CASRPQGSSYEQYF,TGCGCCAGCAGGCCCCAGGGGAGCTCCTACGAGCAGTACTTC
TRBJ2-2,13,TRBV7-2,few,.,CASFHEGTGELFF,TGTGCCAGCTTCCATGAGGGAACCGGGGAGCTGTTTTTT
TRBJ2-5,16,TRBV5-4,.,TRBD1,CASSLGGTGGQETQYF,TGTGCCAGCAGCTTGGGAGGGACAGGCGGTCAAGAGACCCAGTACTTC
TRBJ1-2,15,TRBV10-2,few,TRBD1,CASIYSGTGGSGYTF,TGCGCCAGCATTTATTCCGGGACAGGGGGCAGCGGCTACACCTTC
TRBJ2-1,15,TRBV28,.,.,CASGGGTAHNNEQFF,TGTGCCAGCGGAGGCGGGACCGCGCACAACAATGAGCAGTTCTTC
TRBJ2-5,14,TRBV18,.,.,CASSPRRNGETQYF,TGTGCCAGCTCACCCCGGCGGAATGGGGAGACCCAGTACTTC
TRBJ2-7,11,TRBV28,few,TRBD2,CASRAGGEQYF,TGTGCCAGCCGGGCGGGGGGGGAGCAGTACTTC
TRBJ2-5,13,TRBV11-2,few,.,CATAEGPQETQYF,TGTGCCACCGCGGAGGGACCACAAGAGACCCAGTACTTC